This T cell receptor (beta chain) was captured in a study of shared clonotypes between healthy human individuals. Study outcomes and limitations: Sampling was confined to blood; repertoires within tissues likely differ. Sharing across several donors was seen in roughly 5% of naive CD4 clonotypes. All-four-donor shared clonotypes had higher generation probabilities than non-shared clonotypes did.

Only CD45RO-negative cells positively selected for CCR7 counted as naive CD8 cells, so terminally differentiated effector memory CD45RA+ cells were excluded. With regard to this clone: Its antigen is not known.

Deletions cut 3 bases from V and 0 bases from J, with 12 bases between. In germline, CDR1 is MNHNS, CDR2 SASEGT. The CDR3 contains 15 residues. Some clones are missing from TCRdb's copy, which holds only in-frame ones; the method was immunoSEQ multiplex PCR. Of some 2,000,000 clones detected, approximately 94% appear once; the ten largest clones hold 0.9% to 1.3%. The clonotype comes from a young man in good health. V gene TRBV6-1 combines with J gene TRBJ2-7, with D unresolved. Material for sequencing was naive CD8+ T cells sorted from blood. CDR3 sequence: CASSELLYPSYEQYF. The CDR3 DNA is TGTGCCAGCAGTGAGTTGTTATATCCCTCCTACGAGCAGTACTTC.